This T cell receptor (beta chain) appears in the sequencing data of a study of read filtering for tumor transcriptome and immune sequencing. Concerning this clonotype itself: One end of the junction is discordant with germline, which a read error may explain.

The germline V gene encodes CDR1 MDHEN and CDR2 SYDVKM. This CDR3 has 12 residues. From about 400 ng of RNA, a library with molecular barcoded alpha/delta and beta/gamma adaptors was made. TCRdb redid the calling of the reads with MiXCR, one entry per CDR3 protein. Here the sample spans fewer than 150,000 distinct CDR3 sequences, under 15% being singletons. The origin of this receptor is a donor aged 40 or over with multiple myeloma. The chain couples TRBV28 to TRBJ2-7; tentative D call: TRBD1 (6 bases). The sample taken for sequencing was a population of CD138-negative cells sorted from bone marrow. CDR3 in DNA: TGCGCCAGCAGTTCACAGGGAACCGAGCAGTACTTC. Translated, it gives CASSSQGTEQYF.